The rows below give T cell receptor beta chains drawn from one sample of a study of T cell repertoires in cytomegalovirus infection. Each CDR3 protein is one row after TCRdb ran MiXCR on the reads. The data show roughly 340,000 distinct CDR3 sequences, about 28% seen once. Their target antigens are unknown. The sample was cultured PBMCs, taken from culture after CMV antigen stimulation. The receptors were gathered from a human donor in good health (CMV status not recorded). Some clones in this sample may be carry-over from other donors' samples. Both conserved end residues are part of each CDR3. D genes are given only for firm matches. Rows may omit the clone size; those that give it use once, few, many or a size class.

V	size	J	D	DNA	CDR3
TRBV7-6	once	TRBJ2-7	TRBD1	TGTGCCAGCACCTTAACCGGGACAGGAACTTTAGGTGATCCCTACGAGCAGTACTTC	CASTLTGTGTLGDPYEQYF
TRBV9	few	TRBJ2-1	NA	TGTGCCAGCAGCGTAGTAGGGGGTGAGCAGTTCTTC	CASSVVGGEQFF
TRBV7-9	NA	TRBJ1-3	NA	TGTGCCAGCAGTTGGGACGGCGGAGGCTCTGGAAACACCATATATTTT	CASSWDGGGSGNTIYF
TRBV10-3	few	TRBJ2-7	TRBD2	TGTGCCATTAGTATGAGGGAGGGCCCCTACGAGCAGTACTTC	CAISMREGPYEQYF
TRBV20-1	NA	TRBJ2-2	NA	TGCAGTGCTCCGTCCCTGGGACAAGGCGGGACCGGGGAGCTGTTTTTT	CSAPSLGQGGTGELFF
TRBV28	few	TRBJ2-7	TRBD1	TGTGCCAGCAGTTCCGGGACAGGGATCTCCCGAATCGGGAACGAGCAGTACTTC	CASSSGTGISRIGNEQYF
TRBV10-3	few	TRBJ1-1	TRBD1	TGTGCCATCGGGAGGGGGCCGAACACTGAAGCTTTCTTT	CAIGRGPNTEAFF
TRBV12-3/TRBV12-4	NA	TRBJ2-3	NA	TGTGCCAGCCGAGCGTTCAGCACAGATACGCAGTATTTT	CASRAFSTDTQYF
TRBV3-1	NA	TRBJ1-1	NA	TGTGCCAGCTCCCAGGGAGTCACTGAAGCTTTCTTT	CASSQGVTEAFF
TRBV7-9	NA	TRBJ2-5	NA	TGTGCCAGCAGCTTAACCAGCTACCAAGAGACCCAGTACTTC	CASSLTSYQETQYF
TRBV2	NA	TRBJ2-2	NA	TGTGCCGGTAGGGGACCGGCGGCCGGGGAGCTGTTTTTT	CAGRGPAAGELFF
TRBV15	NA	TRBJ1-1	NA	TGTGCCACCAGCAGAGAACAGAACACTGAAGCTTTCTTT	CATSREQNTEAFF
TRBV6-1	NA	TRBJ2-3	NA	TGTGCCAGCAGTGAAAGGGGGTTTCCAGATACGCAGTATTTT	CASSERGFPDTQYF
TRBV28	NA	TRBJ2-3	TRBD2	TGTGCCAGCAGTTTCCCTCCTAGCGGGAAAAGCACAGATACGCAGTATTTT	CASSFPPSGKSTDTQYF
TRBV2	NA	TRBJ1-1	NA	TGTGCCAGCACGAGGGATCTTAGGATGAACACTGAAGCTTTCTTT	CASTRDLRMNTEAFF
TRBV13	few	TRBJ1-5	NA	TGTGCCAGCAGCTATTACAGGGACCCATCACCCCAGCATTTT	CASSYYRDPSPQHF
TRBV6-6	few	TRBJ1-3	NA	TGTGCCAGTACAGGGAAACCTGGAAACACCATATATTTT	CASTGKPGNTIYF
TRBV6-2/TRBV6-3	NA	TRBJ1-2	TRBD1	TGTGCCAGCAGATCCGACAGGGCGGGCTACACCTTC	CASRSDRAGYTF
TRBV19	NA	TRBJ1-5	NA	TGTGCCAGTAGGGGAGACACGAGCAATCAGCCCCAGCATTTT	CASRGDTSNQPQHF
TRBV7-3	NA	TRBJ2-1	NA	TGTGCCAGCAGCTTAGGCAGGGAACCCTACAATGAGCAGTTCTTC	CASSLGREPYNEQFF
TRBV7-7	NA	TRBJ2-1	NA	TGTGCCAGCAGCTTATGGCCGAACAATGAGCAGTTCTTC	CASSLWPNNEQFF
TRBV25-1	NA	TRBJ2-1	NA	TGTGCCAGCAGTGATGGTGGTCTGGGGTACAATGAGCAGTTCTTC	CASSDGGLGYNEQFF
TRBV19	NA	TRBJ1-1	NA	TGTGCCAGTAGTGCCAGTCATTATCGGATTGTAAACACTGAAGCTTTCTTT	CASSASHYRIVNTEAFF
TRBV12-3/TRBV12-4	NA	TRBJ1-2	NA	TGTGCCAGCAGCGCTACAGGACTCGGCCTAGGCTACACCTTC	CASSATGLGLGYTF
TRBV14	NA	TRBJ1-4	NA	TGTGCCAGCAGCCTTACCCCGGGACGGAATGAAAAACTGTTTTTT	CASSLTPGRNEKLFF
TRBV6-9	few	TRBJ2-5	TRBD1	TGTGCCAGCAGTTCCGTGACAGGGCTTACAGAGACCCAGTACTTC	CASSSVTGLTETQYF
TRBV10-3	NA	TRBJ2-3	NA	TGTGCCATCAGTGAGTGGGGCGGGAGCACAGATACGCAGTATTTT	CAISEWGGSTDTQYF
TRBV7-9	few	TRBJ2-1	NA	TGTGCCAGCAGCCGACCGACTAGCAATGAGCAGTTCTTC	CASSRPTSNEQFF